Listed here are 4 T cell receptor beta chains from one sample, sequenced in a study of blood T cell repertoires in COVID-19. Libraries were prepared by immunoSEQ multiplex PCR; TCRdb keeps only in-frame clonotypes and omits some of them. Of around 100,000 clones in the sample, just under 90% were seen once. The material sequenced was peripheral blood. The origin of the receptors is a human donor in a cohort sampled during active COVID-19.

The CDR3 DNA reads TGTGCCAGCAGACGAAGTCGACTCCACTACGAGCAGTACTTC. Protein product: CASRRSRLHYEQYF. The chain has TRBV27 and TRBJ2-7; no reliable D call. CDR3 length: 14 residues. Trimming took 6 bases from V and 3 from J, leaving 15 bases between them. From germline, CDR1 is MNHEY and CDR2 SMNVEV (reference sequence).

CDR3 in DNA: TGTGCCACCAGTCTAACGGGGGGGGCAGATACGCAGTATTTT. Translation: CATSLTGGADTQYF. The chain joins TRBV24-1 to TRBJ2-3; TRBD2 matches at 8 bases. The CDR3 length is 14 residues. Germline CDR1 reads KGHDR; CDR2 reads SFDVKD. V lost 6 bases, J lost 4 bases, and 5 bases stayed unmatched.

The J gene is TRBJ1-4, the V gene TRBV7-9; D might be TRBD1 (5 bases). V was clipped by 7 bases and J by 0 bases, with 12 bases between them. Germline CDR1 is SEHNR and CDR2 is FQNEAQ (reference sequence). This CDR3 is 15 amino acids long. CDR3 in DNA: TGTGCCAGCAACAATCGGGGGGCAACTAATGAAAAACTGTTTTTT. Protein: CASNNRGATNEKLFF.

V is TRBV2 and J is TRBJ2-3, with D possibly being TRBD1 (6 bases). From germline, CDR1 is SNHLY and CDR2 FYNNEI. V gave up 0 bases and J gave up 2 bases, with 12 bases separating them. The CDR3 is 16 amino acids. The CDR3 nucleotides are TGTGCCAGCAGTGAAGCGTCCGGGACAAACACAGATACGCAGTATTTT. It yields the protein CASSEASGTNTDTQYF.